The source of this T cell receptor beta chain is a study of T cell responses to AZD1222 COVID-19 vaccine (dated by TCRdb to the early 2020s). About the full investigation: TCR sequencing was performed for some 250 trial participants, of whom approximately 200 were given two doses of AZD1222 and around 26 were given two doses of MenACWY control vaccine. Enrollment into the trials was organized by age into subgroups of 18-55, 56-69 and 70-plus years, and those subgroups contained roughly 150, 30 and 60 TCR-sequenced participants, respectively. Overall results and qualifications from the work: Because no day 14 peak-response samples were available, repertoires were characterized only after the peak T cell response. Nearly half of unique spike-specific TCRs reportedly recognized epitopes outside regions mutated in the B.1.351 and B.1.1.7 variants. In the small 56-69-year group, the increase in depth fell short of significance, most likely because of low power. Spike-specific TCR breadth and depth rose significantly after two AZD1222 doses compared with day 0 and with MenACWY recipients. Participants were mostly white British, with more females than males. The authors suggested clonal diversity may have been underestimated. Conclusions about previously exposed vaccinees are limited because only five to seven AZD1222 recipients were SARS-CoV-2 seropositive at baseline. The vaccine-associated CD4 TCRs covered the entire spike protein, and the dominant responses fell in regions 160-218 and 743-854.

The sample's time point, from its label and the paper: about 28 days (+/-7) after the second vaccine dose. AZD1222 recipients whose second dose came at about 4 weeks and those whose second dose came at about 12 weeks were combined into one group, since spike-specific TCR depth and breadth did not differ between the two schedules. Vaccinee samples came from UK trials COV001 and COV002, including a single-blind randomized controlled phase 2/3 trial of AZD1222 (ChAdOx1 nCoV-19) in healthy adults. Trial participant PBMC samples were collected at day 0 and day 28 after the second dose for TCRbeta chain sequencing. The CDR3 regions of human TCRbeta chains were analyzed by immunosequencing. On the authors' methods: TCRs in the repertoires were compared against a reference library of SARS-CoV-2-specific TCRs that had been generated with the MIRA antigen-specificity platform. Breadth was defined as the fraction of unique TCRs that were SARS-CoV-2-associated. Depth was defined as the fraction of total T cells that were SARS-CoV-2-associated. Using the MIRA data, every spike-specific TCR was mapped to the spike region that the TCR reacted to and assigned to either a CD4 or a CD8 class. Log10-transformed breadth and depth values were compared by one-way ANOVA with Sidak's multiple comparisons tests. TCRdb holds this immuneACCESS table with in-frame rearrangements only. Some clones are missing; in checked studies, unresolved V genes explain under half, and the rest has no known cause. The DNA was the basis for D and trimming; V, J and clone size are from that table. A total of 65,000 to 85,000 clones appear in this sample, 80% of them only once. The ten largest account for roughly an eighth of the sample.

The CDR3 numbers 13 residues from cysteine through phenylalanine. Of all the DNA, just the CDR3 is kept, 39 bases in frame from base 1. Trimming at the junction amounts to 3 bases on V and 5 bases on J, and the germline ends lie 8 bases apart. The germline V gene gives CDR1 as SGHRS and CDR2 as YFSETQ. This clone was recorded once. The antigen it recognizes is unknown. No much larger clone is present one base from it, and per-base qualities are unavailable. This clonotype was obtained from an adult who received the AZD1222 COVID-19 vaccine. This chain joins TRBV5-1 to TRBJ1-4, with the D gene too uncertain to name. The sequencing used peripheral blood, collected 28 days after the second AZD1222 dose. The nucleotides read TGCGCCAGCAGCTGGGCGGCGAATGAAAAACTGTTTTTT. Protein translation: CASSWAANEKLFF. Reference TRBV5-1 and TRBJ1-4 genes cover what lies past the CDR3, so the full variable domain is KAGVTQTPRYLIKTRGQQVTLSCSPISGHRSVSWYQQTPGQGLQFLFEYFSETQRNKGNFPGRFSGRQFSNSRSEMNVSTLELGDSALYLCASSWAANEKLFFGSGTQLSVL.